This is a list of T cell receptor beta chains from one sample in a study of blood T cell repertoires in COVID-19. Clones were sequenced by immunoSEQ multiplex PCR, and TCRdb holds only the in-frame ones, with some missing. The sample includes approximately 350,000 clones, 83% of them seen just once. The sample consisted of peripheral blood. The receptors were sampled from a young man with active or convalescent COVID-19. The CDR3 runs from the conserved cysteine through the conserved F or W. A D gene is named only where the DNA matches it firmly. Rows may omit the clone size; those that give it use once, few, many or a size class.

CASSEAGDSTPLHF	TGTGCCAGCAGTGAAGCGGGGGACAGTACACCCCTCCACTTT	TRBV6-1	NA	TRBJ1-6	TRBD1
CASSLAGRNTEAFF	TGTGCCAGCAGCTTAGCGGGGAGGAACACTGAAGCTTTCTTT	TRBV7-2	NA	TRBJ1-1	NA
CASSPTTRHRNEQFF	TGTGCCAGCAGTCCCACAACTAGGCACCGCAATGAGCAGTTCTTC	TRBV2	NA	TRBJ2-1	NA
CASSTGTGSYGYTF	TGTGCCAGCAGCACCGGGACAGGGAGTTATGGCTACACCTTC	TRBV6-2/TRBV6-3	NA	TRBJ1-2	TRBD1
CASSSGQGAGNTIYF	TGTGCCAGCAGCTCTGGACAGGGGGCTGGAAACACCATATATTTT	TRBV7-9	NA	TRBJ1-3	TRBD1
CASSEARGTEAFF	TGTGCCAGCAGTGAGGCCCGCGGCACTGAAGCTTTCTTT	TRBV6-4	NA	TRBJ1-1	NA
CATSDRGGGTQYF	TGTGCCACCAGTGATAGAGGCGGGGGGACCCAGTACTTC	TRBV24-1	once	TRBJ2-5	TRBD2
CASSPEAHGEKLFF	TGTGCCAGCAGTCCAGAGGCGCACGGAGAAAAACTGTTTTTT	TRBV27	NA	TRBJ1-4	NA
CASSPHRGPNTEAFF	TGTGCCAGCAGCCCCCACAGGGGACCCAACACTGAAGCTTTCTTT	TRBV6-2/TRBV6-3	NA	TRBJ1-1	TRBD1
CANDLAGEEDTGELFF	TGTGCCAACGACTTAGCGGGAGAAGAGGACACCGGGGAGCTGTTTTTT	TRBV10-3	NA	TRBJ2-2	TRBD2
CASRDAGRYTEAFF	TGTGCCAGCCGCGATGCAGGGAGGTACACTGAAGCTTTCTTT	TRBV11-1	NA	TRBJ1-1	NA